The 20 T cell receptor beta chains given below trace back to one sample, sequenced in a study of blood T cell repertoires in COVID-19. The data were produced by immunoSEQ multiplex PCR, yet TCRdb's version contains in-frame clones alone and is incomplete. The sample shows approximately 210,000 clones, 65% to 90% of them seen only once. Source material: PBMCs or T cells enriched from blood (not recorded which). The receptors were gathered from a woman aged 50 to 65 with acute COVID-19.

Worth noting for this clone: Just one base apart from a much larger clone, this may be a read error. The V and J genes are TRBV7-8 and TRBJ2-7, with D hard to call. Trimming stripped 5 bases from V and 0 bases from J, with 5 bases between. The CDR3 has 12 residues. Germline CDR1 and CDR2: SGHVS and FQNEAQ. The CDR3 reads CASSQSSYEQYF. For the CDR3, the DNA is TGTGCCAGCAGCCAGAGCTCCTACGAGCAGTACTTC.

This clone was picked up a small number of times. The gene calls are TRBV28 and TRBJ1-2; D is ambiguous. Deletions cut 10 bases from V and 4 bases from J, with 13 bases between. This CDR3 contains 12 residues. The germline CDR1 and CDR2 sequences are MDHEN and SYDVKM. The CDR3 loop is CATQVASYGYTF. The DNA of the CDR3 is TGTGCCACGCAGGTCGCGAGCTATGGCTACACCTTC.

The chain employs TRBV6-5 and TRBJ1-1; no definite D call. This CDR3 contains 14 residues. Trimming took 6 bases from V and 1 from J, leaving 12 bases between them. CDR1 and CDR2 from the germline V gene are MNHEY and SVGAGI. The CDR3 DNA sequence: TGTGCCAGCAGGACCGGGAGACAGAACACTGAAGCTTTCTTT. It codes for CASRTGRQNTEAFF.

V is TRBV28 and J is TRBJ2-7; weak D call: TRBD2 (6 bases). CDR1 is MDHEN, CDR2 SYDVKM, per germline. The V gene lost 6 bases and the J gene lost 0 bases, with 12 bases spanning the gap. The CDR3 totals 14 residues. The CDR3 nucleotides are TGTGCCAGCAGGCAAGTCGGGGGCTCCTACGAGCAGTACTTC. Its protein is CASRQVGGSYEQYF.

The genes are TRBV27 and TRBJ2-1, with D possibly matching TRBD1 (5 bases). Germline CDR1 reads MNHEY; CDR2 reads SMNVEV (reference sequence). This CDR3 spans 12 amino acids. Trimming stripped 7 bases from V and 8 bases from J, with 12 bases between. CDR3: CASTDTYDEQFF. In DNA form, the CDR3 reads TGTGCCAGCACGGACACCTATGATGAGCAGTTCTTC.

V and J are TRBV18 and TRBJ1-5; perhaps TRBD1 as D (5 bases). The CDR3 is 14 residues long. The germline gives CDR1 KGHSH, CDR2 LQKENI. V dropped 0 bases and J dropped 8 bases, with 11 bases sitting between them. This CDR3 is CASSPPTENEPQHF. For the CDR3, the DNA is TGTGCCAGCTCACCACCGACAGAGAATGAGCCCCAGCATTTT.

This sequence joins TRBV4-1 and TRBJ2-4; D is possibly TRBD1 (6 bases). The CDR3 runs 18 residues. Per the germline V gene, CDR1 is MGHRA and CDR2 is YSYEKL. Trimming cost V 3 bases and J 1 base, with 19 bases left between them. The DNA of the CDR3 is TGCGCCAGCAGCCATCAGACCCAGGGGAAAAAGGCCAAAAACATTCAGTACTTC. It specifies CASSHQTQGKKAKNIQYF.

The V and J genes are TRBV11-2 and TRBJ2-1; the D gene is possibly TRBD2 (6 bases). Germline loops: CDR1 SGHAT, CDR2 FQNNGV. The germline V and J ends were trimmed by 3 bases and 0 bases, with 18 bases remaining between them. This CDR3 comprises 18 residues. CDR3 amino acids: CASSFPGGNTGSYNEQFF. For the CDR3, the DNA is TGTGCCAGCAGCTTCCCCGGCGGGAACACGGGCTCCTACAATGAGCAGTTCTTC. The entire variable domain, with the rest obtained from reference TRBV11-2 and TRBJ2-1, is as follows: EAGVAQSPRYKIIEKRQSVAFWCNPISGHATLYWYQQILGQGPKLLIQFQNNGVVDDSQLPKDRFSAERLKGVDSTLKIQPAKLEDSAVYLCASSFPGGNTGSYNEQFFGPGTRLTVL.

V usage is TRBV2 and J usage is TRBJ2-2, with TRBD2 identical over 12 bases. CDR3 size: 15 residues. After removal of 5 bases from V and 6 bases from J, the junction contained 4 bases not matched to a gene. Germline loops: CDR1 SNHLY, CDR2 FYNNEI. CDR3 coding DNA: TGTGCCAGCAGTCTACGGACTAGCGGGGCCGGGGAGCTGTTTTTT. It is translated as CASSLRTSGAGELFF.

The chain links TRBV18 to TRBJ1-1, with 9 bases that match TRBD1. The V gene's germline CDR1 is KGHSH and CDR2 LQKENI. There are 18 residues in the CDR3. The junction had 11 bases not matched to a gene; V was cut back by 2 bases and J by 1 base. The DNA for the CDR3 is TGTGCCAGCTCACCATTTATGGTGACAGGGGGTCAGAACACTGAAGCTTTCTTT. It specifies CASSPFMVTGGQNTEAFF.

The chain couples TRBV5-1 to TRBJ1-1; possibly TRBD1 for D (6 bases). The CDR3 is made up of 13 amino acids. Germline CDR1 and CDR2: SGHRS and YFSETQ. Trimming left V 6 bases short and J 8 bases short, with 17 bases between. Here the CDR3 DNA reads TGCGCCAGCACCCTACAGGGTATTAAGGAAGCTTTCTTT. It codes for CASTLQGIKEAFF.

The chain links TRBV7-2 to TRBJ2-3; D ambiguous. Germline V gene data show CDR1 as SGHTA and CDR2 as FQGNSA. The CDR3 has 12 amino acids. Trimming removed 5 bases at V and 3 bases at J, with 6 bases between. CDR3 sequence reads: CASSLLTDTQYF. The CDR3 nucleotides read TGTGCCAGCAGCCTCTTAACAGATACGCAGTATTTT.

The V gene is TRBV10-2, the J gene TRBJ1-3, with a tentative D call TRBD1 (5 bases). This CDR3 is 13 amino acids long. Germline-derived CDR1 and CDR2 are WSHSY and SAAADI. Trimming removed 9 bases at V and 1 base at J, with 10 bases between. CDR3 coding DNA: TGCGCCAGGATGGGGCTTTCTGGAAACACCATATATTTT. Protein: CARMGLSGNTIYF.

This clone was recorded only once. This chain uses TRBV7-7 with TRBJ2-2, with 7 bases lining up with TRBD2. Germline V gene lookup returns CDR1 SSHAT and CDR2 FNYEAQ (reference sequence). The junction had 8 bases not matched to a gene; V was cut back by 5 bases and J by 2 bases. There are 16 residues in the CDR3. CDR3 residues: CASSKGLADNTGELFF. CDR3 in DNA: TGTGCCAGCAGCAAAGGCCTAGCGGATAACACCGGGGAGCTGTTTTTT. Complete variable domain (other parts from reference TRBV7-7 and TRBJ2-2): GAGVSQSPRYKVTKRGQDVTLRCDPISSHATLYWYQQALGQGPEFLTYFNYEAQPDKSGLPSDRFSAERPEGSISTLTIQRTEQRDSAMYRCASSKGLADNTGELFFGEGSRLTVL.

This clone appeared once. The chain uses TRBV7-2 and TRBJ1-1; D remains ambiguous. Trimming took 2 bases from V and 1 from J, leaving 8 bases between them. The germline CDR1 and CDR2 sequences are SGHTA and FQGNSA. This CDR3 spans 14 amino acids. The CDR3 nucleotides are TGTGCCAGCAGCTTATACGAGGGGAACACTGAAGCTTTCTTT. Encoded protein: CASSLYEGNTEAFF.

This clone appeared once. The chain links TRBV6-5 to TRBJ1-2; 7 bases fit TRBD1. With V trimmed by 7 bases and J by 2 bases, 4 bases remained unmatched. The CDR3 consists of 13 residues. Germline assignment: CDR1 MNHEY and CDR2 SVGAGI. CDR3 loop: CASTLTGNYGYTF. The CDR3 DNA sequence: TGTGCCAGCACGTTGACAGGGAACTATGGCTACACCTTC.

This clone was counted once. The chain uses TRBV28 and TRBJ2-1; TRBD2 matches at 11 bases. There are 15 residues in the CDR3. CDR1 MDHEN and CDR2 SYDVKM come from the germline V gene. With 7 bases clipped from V and 12 bases from J, the junction kept 14 bases outside the gene matches. The CDR3 DNA reads as TGTGCCAGCAAAGGGGGCAGCAGTCTAGCGGGAGGGCAGTTCTTC. As protein: CASKGGSSLAGGQFF.

The chain recombines TRBV6-2 or TRBV6-3 with TRBJ2-1, with D possibly matching TRBD2 (6 bases). The CDR3 covers 14 residues. Trimming shortened V by 5 bases and J by 9 bases, and 17 bases separated the two germline ends. The germline V gene has CDR1 MNHEY and CDR2 SVGEGT. The DNA of the CDR3 is TGTGCCAGCAGTGGAACCGGGACTCGCAGTGAGCAGTTCTTC. It specifies CASSGTGTRSEQFF.

The sample holds one count of this clone. V and J are TRBV27 and TRBJ2-1, with TRBD2 matching over 7 bases. V lost 11 bases to trimming and J lost 4 bases; unmatched junction nucleotides: 11. The CDR3 extends over 14 amino acids. Germline assignment: CDR1 MNHEY and CDR2 SMNVEV (reference sequence). Here the CDR3 DNA reads TGTGCCGACCCCGGCGGGGGAAGTTACAATGAGCAGTTCTTC. Protein sequence: CADPGGGSYNEQFF.

The V and J genes are TRBV18 and TRBJ2-7; 9 bases are shared with TRBD2. CDR1 KGHSH and CDR2 LQKENI come from the germline V gene. This CDR3 is built from 16 residues. The V and J ends lost 2 bases and 0 bases, in that order; junction bases with no gene match: 5. The CDR3 sequence: CASSPGGRALSYEQYF. CDR3 sequence (DNA): TGTGCCAGCTCACCAGGCGGGAGGGCCCTCTCCTACGAGCAGTACTTC.